These 29 T cell receptor beta chains were all obtained from the same sample, sequenced in a study of OX40 agonist ivuxolimab in advanced cancers. Profiled with immunoSEQ multiplex PCR; TCRdb holds only in-frame clones, not every one. Of roughly 80,000 clones listed, less than 90% are singletons. Sequenced material: CD4+ or CD8+ T cells sorted from blood, taken in a trial of the OX40 agonist ivuxolimab. The source of these receptors is an adult with an advanced solid tumor such as melanoma, head and neck, liver or kidney cancer.

This clone has a single count. Here the CDR3 DNA reads TGTGCCAGCAGCCCCGGGGGGTTGGAGAGAGCCAAAAACATTCAGTACTTC. Its protein is CASSPGGLERAKNIQYF. The J gene is TRBJ2-4, the V gene TRBV11-2; TRBD2 aligns across 7 bases. Germline CDR1 SGHAT, CDR2 FQNNGV. Trimming took 5 bases from V and 0 from J; bases not matched to a gene: 10. The CDR3 is made up of 17 amino acids.

The V call is TRBV19, the J call TRBJ1-6; weak D call: TRBD1 (5 bases). The CDR3 sequence is 13 residues long. Germline V gene lookup returns CDR1 LNHDA and CDR2 SQIVND (reference sequence). Trimming pared 7 bases from V and 6 bases from J, leaving 10 bases between. CDR3 nucleotides: TGTGCCAGTACCCCAAGGGGTAATTCACCCCTCCACTTT. This translates into CASTPRGNSPLHF.

J is TRBJ1-2 and V is TRBV6-4; possibly TRBD1 for D (5 bases). Germline loops: CDR1 MRHNA, CDR2 SNTAGT. This CDR3 is 15 amino acids long. V lost 3 bases and J lost 8, with 19 bases in between. The CDR3 is CASSEGLSSREGYTF. DNA of the CDR3: TGTGCCAGCAGTGAAGGTCTTTCTAGCAGGGAGGGCTACACCTTC.

This chain uses TRBV11-2 with TRBJ1-1; D is possibly TRBD1 (5 bases). CDR3 size: 14 residues. V lost 4 bases, J lost 0 bases, and 9 bases lay in between. Germline CDR1 and CDR2: SGHAT and FQNNGV. The CDR3 region is CASSWGIMNTEAFF. The CDR3 bases are TGTGCCAGCAGCTGGGGGATTATGAACACTGAAGCTTTCTTT.

The chain combines TRBV7-6 with TRBJ2-7, with D uncertain. Per germline, CDR1 SGHVS and CDR2 FNYEAQ. Trimming took 1 base from V and 2 from J, leaving 9 bases between them. CDR3 length: 14 residues. The CDR3 region is CASSLDPFTYEQYF. DNA for the CDR3: TGTGCCAGCAGCTTAGACCCGTTCACCTACGAGCAGTACTTC. The full variable domain, completed using reference TRBV7-6 and TRBJ2-7, is GAGVSQSPRYKVTKRGQDVALRCDPISGHVSLYWYRQALGQGPEFLTYFNYEAQQDKSGLPNDRFSAERPEGSISTLTIQRTEQRDSAMYRCASSLDPFTYEQYFGPGTRLTVT.

This clone was detected once. The genes are TRBV30 and TRBJ2-7; 14 nucleotides align to TRBD2. CDR1 is GTSNPN, CDR2 SVGIG, per germline (reference sequence). Losses at the gene ends were 5 bases for V and 5 bases for J; bases not matched to a gene: 11. The length of the CDR3 is 16 residues. DNA of the CDR3: TGTGCCTGGGTATCGGGACTAGCGGGGGAGGGTCACGAGCAGTACTTC. Translation gives CAWVSGLAGEGHEQYF.

The chain uses TRBV4-3 and TRBJ1-1, with unresolved D. The V and J ends lost 0 bases and 3 bases respectively, with 11 bases between them. The CDR3 covers 15 residues. The germline CDR1 and CDR2 sequences are LGHNA and YSLEER. The CDR3 nucleotides are TGCGCCAGCAGCCAAGACGGCCGGATGGACACTGAAGCTTTCTTT. As protein: CASSQDGRMDTEAFF.

In this sample, this clone turned up a few times. The chain carries TRBV10-3 and TRBJ1-5; D gene uncertain. Per the germline V gene, CDR1 is ENHRY and CDR2 is SYGVKD. Trimming pared 6 bases from V and 0 bases from J, leaving 9 bases between. CDR3 size: 14 residues. This CDR3 reads CAIRDNDSNQPQHF. As DNA, the CDR3 is TGTGCCATCAGAGACAACGATAGCAATCAGCCCCAGCATTTT.

The V and J genes are TRBV9 and TRBJ1-2, with 8 bases lining up with TRBD1. The junction had 10 bases not matched to a gene; V was cut back by 4 bases and J by 8 bases. The CDR3 covers 14 residues. CDR1 and CDR2 (germline): SGDLS, YYNGEE. The CDR3 DNA reads TGTGCCAGCAGCCCGGGACAGGTCCTTTCGGGCTACACCTTC. This gives the protein CASSPGQVLSGYTF.

The chain joins TRBV11-2 to TRBJ2-3, with D perhaps TRBD1 (6 bases). The V and J ends lost 4 bases and 0 bases respectively, with 17 bases between them. Looked up from germline, CDR1 is SGHAT and CDR2 is FQNNGV. The CDR3 totals 17 residues. This CDR3 is CASSSIGQLPSTDTQYF. The CDR3, as DNA: TGTGCCAGCAGCTCCATCGGACAGCTCCCCAGCACAGATACGCAGTATTTT. Filled out from reference TRBV11-2 and TRBJ2-3, the complete variable domain reads EAGVAQSPRYKIIEKRQSVAFWCNPISGHATLYWYQQILGQGPKLLIQFQNNGVVDDSQLPKDRFSAERLKGVDSTLKIQPAKLEDSAVYLCASSSIGQLPSTDTQYFGPGTRLTVL.

The J gene is TRBJ2-3, the V gene TRBV5-4, with 10 nucleotides matching TRBD2. This CDR3 has 15 amino acids. Looked up from germline, CDR1 is SGHNT and CDR2 is YYREEE (reference sequence). The J segment lost 5 bases and the V segment lost 7 bases, leaving 10 bases of the junction unmatched. In DNA, the CDR3 is TGTGCCAGCGAGAGTAGCGGGGGGCCGGGAGATACGCAGTATTTT. Encoded protein: CASESSGGPGDTQYF.

CDR3 protein: CASTLAHYGYTF. CDR3 coding DNA: TGTGCCAGCACCCTGGCTCACTATGGCTACACCTTC. V is TRBV2 and J is TRBJ1-2, with D hard to call. In germline, CDR1 is SNHLY, CDR2 FYNNEI. The CDR3 runs to 12 residues. The V end lost 7 bases, the J end lost 3 bases, and 9 bases lay between the germline ends.

The chain joins TRBV5-4 to TRBJ2-7; D is tentatively TRBD1 or TRBD2 (5 bases each). The CDR3 loop spans 14 amino acids. Germline V lookup: CDR1 SGHNT, CDR2 YYREEE (reference sequence). The V end lost 7 bases, the J end lost 2 bases, and 16 bases lay between the germline ends. In nucleotides, the CDR3 is TGTGCCAGCTCCCAAAGCGGCAGGGCCTACGAGCAGTACTTC. This sequence encodes CASSQSGRAYEQYF. Combining the CDR3 with reference TRBV5-4 and TRBJ2-7 gives the whole variable domain ETGVTQSPTHLIKTRGQQVTLRCSSQSGHNTVSWYQQALGQGPQFIFQYYREEENGRGNFPPRFSGLQFPNYSSELNVNALELDDSALYLCASSQSGRAYEQYFGPGTRLTVT.

The chain carries TRBV7-1 and TRBJ1-5; unclear D gene. TRBV7-1 is reported as an ORF; its role is uncertain. This CDR3 contains 13 residues. Trimming stripped 5 bases from V and 4 bases from J, with 9 bases between. DNA of the CDR3: TGTGCCAGCAGCCCAGTAAGGAATCAGCCCCAGCATTTT. Translated: CASSPVRNQPQHF.

This chain joins TRBV6-1 and TRBJ1-2; the D gene is possibly TRBD1 (5 bases). Germline-derived CDR1 and CDR2 are MNHNS and SASEGT. The CDR3 has 14 residues. V was trimmed by 3 bases and J by 6 bases, leaving 14 bases between them. CDR3 region: CASSDNQGYNGYTF. The CDR3 region has the DNA TGTGCCAGCAGTGATAACCAGGGTTATAATGGCTACACCTTC.

V usage is TRBV6-4 and J usage is TRBJ2-1; TRBD1 or TRBD2 may be the D gene (5 bases each). CDR1 is MRHNA, CDR2 SNTAGT, per germline. The CDR3 is 15 amino acids. Trimming took off 4 bases at V and 0 bases at J, with 10 bases between the two ends. The CDR3 loop is CASSGGRSSYNEQFF. CDR3 DNA sequence: TGTGCCAGCAGTGGGGGACGGAGCTCCTACAATGAGCAGTTCTTC.

The V call is TRBV7-2, the J call TRBJ2-3; TRBD2 matches at 13 bases. The CDR3 length is 16 residues. V lost 4 bases and J lost 1; bases outside the gene matches: 2. From germline, CDR1 is SGHTA and CDR2 FQGNSA. CDR3: CASSSGLAGGTDTQYF. CDR3 bases: TGTGCCAGCAGCTCCGGACTAGCGGGGGGCACAGATACGCAGTATTTT.

The chain has TRBV18 and TRBJ1-1; 9 bases agree with TRBD1. Germline values: CDR1 KGHSH, CDR2 LQKENI. Trimming cost V 4 bases and J 2 bases; bases outside gene matches: 11. The CDR3 covers 17 residues. CDR3 protein: CASSRAGTGPFNTEAFF. DNA of the CDR3: TGTGCCAGCTCACGCGCCGGGACAGGGCCTTTCAACACTGAAGCTTTCTTT.

The chain recombines TRBV7-2 with TRBJ1-3; D perhaps matches TRBD1 (6 bases). From germline, CDR1 is SGHTA and CDR2 FQGNSA. Trimming shortened V by 3 bases and J by 2 bases, and 14 bases separated the two germline ends. This CDR3 is built from 16 residues. CDR3 DNA: TGTGCCAGCAGCTTGACTACAGGGTTGGCTGGAAACACCATATATTTT. This encodes CASSLTTGLAGNTIYF.

J is TRBJ2-3 and V is TRBV2, with 9 bases aligning to TRBD2. CDR3 size: 15 residues. Trimming at V came to 7 bases and at J to 8 bases, leaving 13 bases not matched to a gene. Germline-derived CDR1 and CDR2 are SNHLY and FYNNEI. Here the CDR3 reads CASTPSSGDGGTQYF. DNA of the CDR3: TGTGCCAGCACTCCTTCTAGCGGGGATGGAGGTACGCAGTATTTT.

Regarding this clone: This same CDR3 is encoded by further DNA sequences in the sample. This chain connects TRBV6-5 to TRBJ1-1; 7 bases match TRBD1. Germline CDR1 is MNHEY and CDR2 is SVGAGI. J gave up 5 bases and V 3 bases, and 3 bases lay outside the gene matches. The CDR3 sequence is 13 residues long. Here the CDR3 DNA reads TGTGCCAGCAGTTATCAGGGGGGGACTGAAGCTTTCTTT. Its translation: CASSYQGGTEAFF.

This clone was counted between two and nine times. This chain links TRBV6-1 with TRBJ1-2; perhaps TRBD1 as D (6 bases). The CDR3 sequence is 15 residues long. The V gene lost 2 bases and the J gene lost 4 bases, with 14 bases spanning the gap. CDR1 is MNHNS and CDR2 is SASEGT in the germline V gene. The CDR3 region has the DNA TGTGCCAGCAGTGAACTCGGGGGCGGCCCCTATGGCTACACCTTC. Encoded protein: CASSELGGGPYGYTF.

This clone was found a few times. This chain joins TRBV5-8 and TRBJ2-6; a possible D gene is TRBD2 (5 bases). With 4 bases removed from V and 0 bases from J, the gap between germline ends came to 5 bases. The CDR3 runs 14 residues. The germline gives CDR1 SGHTS, CDR2 YDEGEE. CDR3 DNA: TGTGCCAGCAGCGCGGGCTCTGGGGCCAACGTCCTGACTTTC. Its protein product is CASSAGSGANVLTF.

This clone was seen only once. The CDR3 bases are TGTGCCAGCAGCTTAGGGGACAACCGAGAGACCCAGTACTTC. This sequence encodes CASSLGDNRETQYF. V usage is TRBV7-9 and J usage is TRBJ2-5; maybe TRBD1 (6 bases). The CDR3 is 14 amino acids. Looked up from germline, CDR1 is SEHNR and CDR2 is FQNEAQ (reference sequence). Trimming shortened V by 1 base and J by 4 bases, and 10 bases separated the two germline ends.

Only a few counts were recorded for this clone. The chain carries TRBV4-1 and TRBJ2-1; TRBD2 aligns across 9 bases. The CDR3 is made up of 18 amino acids. Germline assignment: CDR1 MGHRA and CDR2 YSYEKL. The V segment lost 3 bases and the J segment 1 base; nucleotides outside the gene matches: 10. The CDR3 spells CASSQGLAWGRSYNEQFF. The CDR3 DNA reads as TGCGCCAGCAGCCAGGGACTAGCTTGGGGTCGATCCTACAATGAGCAGTTCTTC.

The chain combines TRBV11-3 with TRBJ2-7; D is unclear. Germline CDR1 and CDR2: SGHNT and YENEEA. CDR3 length: 14 amino acids. Between the trimmed V and J ends, which lost 11 bases and 3 bases, there was a span of 20 bases. This CDR3 is CAVNPRGRFYEQYF. The DNA of the CDR3 is TGTGCCGTAAACCCCCGCGGACGGTTCTACGAGCAGTACTTC.

This chain links TRBV5-1 with TRBJ2-1; the D gene is possibly TRBD1 (6 bases). Trimming took 4 bases from V and 7 from J, leaving 18 bases between them. The CDR3 contains 15 residues. The germline CDR1 and CDR2 sequences are SGHRS and YFSETQ. The CDR3 sequence: CASSLGQGSANEQFF. The CDR3 nucleotides are TGCGCCAGCAGCCTAGGTCAGGGGTCTGCTAATGAGCAGTTCTTC. The full variable domain, completed using reference TRBV5-1 and TRBJ2-1, is KAGVTQTPRYLIKTRGQQVTLSCSPISGHRSVSWYQQTPGQGLQFLFEYFSETQRNKGNFPGRFSGRQFSNSRSEMNVSTLELGDSALYLCASSLGQGSANEQFFGPGTRLTVL.

The V call is TRBV14, the J call TRBJ2-7; D is tentatively TRBD1 or TRBD2 (5 bases each). The CDR3 runs to 14 residues. Trimming stripped 1 base from V and 6 bases from J, with 13 bases between. Germline V gene data show CDR1 as SGHDN and CDR2 as FVKESK. The CDR3, as DNA: TGTGCCAGCAGCCAAGTAGTAGGGACGGGCGAGCAGTACTTC. Amino acids: CASSQVVGTGEQYF.

This chain connects TRBV19 to TRBJ2-2; unclear D gene. The CDR3 covers 14 residues. CDR1 and CDR2 from the germline V gene are LNHDA and SQIVND (reference sequence). The V end was cut by 6 bases, the J end by 2 bases, with 10 bases between. CDR3 loop: CASSRKANTGELFF. The CDR3 nucleotides are TGTGCCAGTAGCCGAAAAGCCAACACCGGGGAGCTGTTTTTT.